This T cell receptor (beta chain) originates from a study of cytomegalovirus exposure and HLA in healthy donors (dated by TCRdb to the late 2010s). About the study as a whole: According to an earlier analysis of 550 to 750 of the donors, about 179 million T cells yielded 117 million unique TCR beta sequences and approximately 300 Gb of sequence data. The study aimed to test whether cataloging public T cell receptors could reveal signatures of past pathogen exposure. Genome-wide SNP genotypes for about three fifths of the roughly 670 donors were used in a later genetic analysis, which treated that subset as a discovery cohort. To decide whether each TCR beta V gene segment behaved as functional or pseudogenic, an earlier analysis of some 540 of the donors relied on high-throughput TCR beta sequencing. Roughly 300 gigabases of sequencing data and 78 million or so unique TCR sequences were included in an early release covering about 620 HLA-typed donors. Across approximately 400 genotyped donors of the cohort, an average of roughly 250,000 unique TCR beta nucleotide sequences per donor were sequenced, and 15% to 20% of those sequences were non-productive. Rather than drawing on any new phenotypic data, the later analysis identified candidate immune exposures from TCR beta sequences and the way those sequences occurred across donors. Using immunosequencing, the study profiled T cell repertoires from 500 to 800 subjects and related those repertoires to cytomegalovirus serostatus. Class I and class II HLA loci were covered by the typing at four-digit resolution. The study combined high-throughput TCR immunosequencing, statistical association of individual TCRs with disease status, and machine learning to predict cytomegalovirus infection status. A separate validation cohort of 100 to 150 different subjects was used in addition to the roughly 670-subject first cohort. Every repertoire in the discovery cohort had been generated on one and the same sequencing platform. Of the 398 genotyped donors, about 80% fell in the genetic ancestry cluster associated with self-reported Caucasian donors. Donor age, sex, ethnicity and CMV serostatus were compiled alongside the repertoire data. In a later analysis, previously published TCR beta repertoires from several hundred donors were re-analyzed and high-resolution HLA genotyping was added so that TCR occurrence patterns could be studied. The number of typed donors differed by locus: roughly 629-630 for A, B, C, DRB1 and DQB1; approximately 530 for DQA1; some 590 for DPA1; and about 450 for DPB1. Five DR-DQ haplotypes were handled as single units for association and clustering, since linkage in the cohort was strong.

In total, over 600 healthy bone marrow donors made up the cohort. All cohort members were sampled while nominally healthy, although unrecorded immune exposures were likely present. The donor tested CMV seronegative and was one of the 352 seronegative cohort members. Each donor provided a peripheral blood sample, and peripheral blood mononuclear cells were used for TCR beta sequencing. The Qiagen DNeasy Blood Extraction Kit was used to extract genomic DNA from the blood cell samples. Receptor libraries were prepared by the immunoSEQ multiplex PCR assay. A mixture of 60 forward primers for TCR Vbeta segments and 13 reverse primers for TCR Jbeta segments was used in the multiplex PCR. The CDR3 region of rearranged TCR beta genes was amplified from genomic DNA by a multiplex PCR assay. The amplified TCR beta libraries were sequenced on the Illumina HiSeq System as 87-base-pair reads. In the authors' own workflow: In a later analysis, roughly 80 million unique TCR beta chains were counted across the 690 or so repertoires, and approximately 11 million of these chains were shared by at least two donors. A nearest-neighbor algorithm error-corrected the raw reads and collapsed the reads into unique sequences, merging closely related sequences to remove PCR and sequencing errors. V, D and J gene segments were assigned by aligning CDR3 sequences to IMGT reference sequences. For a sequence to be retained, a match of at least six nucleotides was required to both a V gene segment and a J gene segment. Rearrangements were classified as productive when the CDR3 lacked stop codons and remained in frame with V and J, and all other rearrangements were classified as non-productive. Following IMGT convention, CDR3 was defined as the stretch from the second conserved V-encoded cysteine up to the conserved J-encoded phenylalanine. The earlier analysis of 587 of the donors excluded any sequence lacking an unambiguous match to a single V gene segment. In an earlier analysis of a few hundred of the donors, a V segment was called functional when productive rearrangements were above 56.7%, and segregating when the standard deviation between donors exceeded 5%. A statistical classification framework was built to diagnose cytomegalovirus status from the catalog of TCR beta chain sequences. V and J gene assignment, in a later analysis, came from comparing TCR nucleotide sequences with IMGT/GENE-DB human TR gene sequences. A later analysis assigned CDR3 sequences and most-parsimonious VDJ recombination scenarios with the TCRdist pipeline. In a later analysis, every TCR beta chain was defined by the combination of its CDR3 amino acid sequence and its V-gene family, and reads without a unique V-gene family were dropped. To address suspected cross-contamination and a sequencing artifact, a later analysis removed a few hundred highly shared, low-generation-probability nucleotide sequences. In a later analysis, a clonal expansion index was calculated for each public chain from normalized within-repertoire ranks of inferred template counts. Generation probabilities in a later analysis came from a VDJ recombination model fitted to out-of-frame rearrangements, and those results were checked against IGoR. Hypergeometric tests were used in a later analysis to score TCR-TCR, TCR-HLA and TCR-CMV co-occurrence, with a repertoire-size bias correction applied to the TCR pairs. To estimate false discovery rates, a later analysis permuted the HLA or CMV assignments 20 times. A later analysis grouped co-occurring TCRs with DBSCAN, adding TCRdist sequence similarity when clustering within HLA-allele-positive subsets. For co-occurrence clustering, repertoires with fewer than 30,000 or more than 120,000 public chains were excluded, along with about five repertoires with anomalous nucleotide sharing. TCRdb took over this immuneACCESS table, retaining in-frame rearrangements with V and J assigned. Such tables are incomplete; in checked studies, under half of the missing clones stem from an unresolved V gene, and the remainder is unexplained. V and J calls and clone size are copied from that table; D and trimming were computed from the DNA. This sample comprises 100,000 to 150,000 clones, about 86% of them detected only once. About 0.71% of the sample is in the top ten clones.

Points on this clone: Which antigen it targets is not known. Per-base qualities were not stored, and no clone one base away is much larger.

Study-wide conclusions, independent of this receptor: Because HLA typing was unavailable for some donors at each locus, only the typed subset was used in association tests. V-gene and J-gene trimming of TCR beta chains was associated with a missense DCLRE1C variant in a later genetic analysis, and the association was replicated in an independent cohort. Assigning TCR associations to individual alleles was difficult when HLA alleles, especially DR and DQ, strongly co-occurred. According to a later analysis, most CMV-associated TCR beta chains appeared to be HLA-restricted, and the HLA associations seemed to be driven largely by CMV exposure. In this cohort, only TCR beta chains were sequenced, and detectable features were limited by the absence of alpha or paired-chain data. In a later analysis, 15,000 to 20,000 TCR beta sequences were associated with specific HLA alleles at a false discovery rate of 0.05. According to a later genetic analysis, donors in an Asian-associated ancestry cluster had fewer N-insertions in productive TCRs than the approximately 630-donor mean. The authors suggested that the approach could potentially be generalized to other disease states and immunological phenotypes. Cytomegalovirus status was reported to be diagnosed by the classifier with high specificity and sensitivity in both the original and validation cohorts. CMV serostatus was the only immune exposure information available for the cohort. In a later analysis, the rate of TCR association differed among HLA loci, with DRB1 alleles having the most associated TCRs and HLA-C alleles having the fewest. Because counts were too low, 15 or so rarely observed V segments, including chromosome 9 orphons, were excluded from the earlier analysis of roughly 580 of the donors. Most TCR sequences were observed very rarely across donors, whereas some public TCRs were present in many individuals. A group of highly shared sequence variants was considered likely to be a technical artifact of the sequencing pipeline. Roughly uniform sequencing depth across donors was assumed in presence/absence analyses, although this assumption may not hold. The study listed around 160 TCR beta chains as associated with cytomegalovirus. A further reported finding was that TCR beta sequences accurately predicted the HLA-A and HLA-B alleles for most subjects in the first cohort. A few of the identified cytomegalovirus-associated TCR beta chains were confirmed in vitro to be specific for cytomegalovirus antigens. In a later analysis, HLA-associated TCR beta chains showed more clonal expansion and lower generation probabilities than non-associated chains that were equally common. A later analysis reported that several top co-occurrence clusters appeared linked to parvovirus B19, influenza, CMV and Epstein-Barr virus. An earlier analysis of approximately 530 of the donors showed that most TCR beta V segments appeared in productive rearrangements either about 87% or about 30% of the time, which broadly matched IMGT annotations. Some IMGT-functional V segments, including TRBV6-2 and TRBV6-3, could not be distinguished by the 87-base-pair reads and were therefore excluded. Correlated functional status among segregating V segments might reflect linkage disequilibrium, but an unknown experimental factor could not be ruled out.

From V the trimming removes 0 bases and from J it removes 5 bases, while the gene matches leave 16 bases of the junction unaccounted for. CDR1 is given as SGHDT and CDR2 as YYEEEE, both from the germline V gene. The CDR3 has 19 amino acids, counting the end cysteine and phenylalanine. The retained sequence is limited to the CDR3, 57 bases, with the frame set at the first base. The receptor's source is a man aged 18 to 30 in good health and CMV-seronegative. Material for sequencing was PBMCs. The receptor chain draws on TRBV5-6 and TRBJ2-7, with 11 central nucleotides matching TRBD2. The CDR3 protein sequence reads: CASSLAGLAGGPVGNEQYF. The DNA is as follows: TGTGCCAGCAGCTTGGCCGGGCTAGCGGGGGGCCCAGTTGGGAACGAGCAGTACTTC.